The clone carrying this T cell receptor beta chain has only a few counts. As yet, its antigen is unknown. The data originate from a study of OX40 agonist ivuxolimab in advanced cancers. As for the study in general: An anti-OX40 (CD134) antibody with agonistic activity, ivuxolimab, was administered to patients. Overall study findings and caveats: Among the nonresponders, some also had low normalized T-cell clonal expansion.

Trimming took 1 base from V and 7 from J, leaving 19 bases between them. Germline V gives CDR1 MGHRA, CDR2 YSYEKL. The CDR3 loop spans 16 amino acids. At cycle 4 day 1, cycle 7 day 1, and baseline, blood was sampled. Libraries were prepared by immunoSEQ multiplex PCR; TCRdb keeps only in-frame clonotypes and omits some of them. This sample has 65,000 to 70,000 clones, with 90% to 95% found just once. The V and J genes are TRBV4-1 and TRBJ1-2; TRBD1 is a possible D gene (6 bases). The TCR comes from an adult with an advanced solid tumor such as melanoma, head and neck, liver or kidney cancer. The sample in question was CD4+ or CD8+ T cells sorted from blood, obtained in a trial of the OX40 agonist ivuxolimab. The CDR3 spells CASSQAFTRGPIGYTF. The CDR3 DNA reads TGCGCCAGCAGCCAAGCATTCACCAGGGGACCTATTGGCTACACCTTC.